Each of the 20 T cell receptor beta chains below was sequenced from the same sample in a study of beta chain features in type 1 diabetes (dated by TCRdb to 2016 to 2019). These receptors have no identified antigens. Findings and caveats that apply to the study as a whole: A moderate but significant shortening of TCRB CDR3 length was observed in type 1 diabetes patients in all four CD4+ subsets.

The library was obtained by the immunoSEQ multiplex PCR assay. The High Capacity cDNA Reverse Transcription Kit was used to reverse transcribe all of the isolated RNA, meaning that expressed TCRB transcripts were what got sequenced. TCRdb retrieved this table from immuneACCESS and kept in-frame rearrangements only. Not all clones are present; in checked studies, unresolved V genes account for under half, and no reason is known for the remainder. Here the sample has about 22,000 clones; about 50% occur a single time. In total, the top ten clones hold 0.35% to 0.45% of the sample. The sequenced sample consisted of stem cell memory CD4+ T cells from blood. Explained via the paper, the cell subset or site label denotes: stem cell-like memory CD4+ T cells. The receptor set was obtained from a man younger than 35 with type 1 diabetes.

The CDR3 bases are TGTGCCAGCAGTGAGGCGGCTCTCTCTGGGGCCAACGTCCTGACTTTC. Its protein is CASSEAALSGANVLTF. The rearrangement uses TRBV2 and TRBJ2-6, with D unresolved. Germline loops: CDR1 SNHLY, CDR2 FYNNEI. The CDR3 spans 16 residues. V gave up 3 bases and J gave up 0 bases, with 9 bases separating them.

V gene TRBV7-2 combines with J gene TRBJ2-1; TRBD2 matches at 9 bases. CDR1 SGHTA and CDR2 FQGNSA come from the germline V gene. V shed 5 bases, J shed 15 bases, and the junction held 20 bases outside the gene matches. There are 16 residues in the CDR3. DNA of the CDR3: TGTGCCAGCAGCCCCCCGGGGGGAGCGGGGGGTCTCTCACGGTTCTTC. It encodes CASSPPGGAGGLSRFF.

This chain connects TRBV27 to TRBJ2-3; 10 nucleotides line up with TRBD2. Germline V gene sequence: CDR1 MNHEY, CDR2 SMNVEV (reference sequence). Germline trimming cut 2 bases from V and 4 bases from J; bases unmatched to any gene: 6. CDR3 length equals 16 residues. The CDR3: CASSLKSGRAPDTQYF. The CDR3 DNA is TGTGCCAGCAGTTTAAAGAGCGGGAGGGCCCCAGATACGCAGTATTTT.

The rearrangement links TRBV15 to TRBJ1-4; D unresolved. The length of the CDR3 is 15 residues. V was shortened by 1 base and J by 5 bases, with 11 bases between the two germline ends. Germline CDR1 LNHNV, CDR2 YYDKDF (reference sequence). The CDR3 loop is CATSRVRLPNEKLFF. In DNA form, the CDR3 reads TGTGCCACCAGCAGAGTGAGGCTACCGAATGAAAAACTGTTTTTT.

This clone was seen once. The chain joins TRBV11-1 to TRBJ2-1; D is ambiguous. V was trimmed by 7 bases and J by 0 bases, leaving 13 bases between them. Germline CDR1 is SGHAT and CDR2 is FQDESV (reference sequence). The CDR3 has 15 amino acids. As DNA, the CDR3 is TGTGCCAGCACTCCCTTGGCGGTCTCCTACAATGAGCAGTTCTTC. It encodes CASTPLAVSYNEQFF.

The chain is built from TRBV5-4 and TRBJ1-4; 8 bases map to TRBD1. V trimming: 1 base; J trimming: 7 bases; junction bases outside the gene matches: 6. The CDR3 has 15 amino acids. The germline gives CDR1 SGHNT, CDR2 YYREEE (reference sequence). The CDR3 sequence is CASSLWAGGPEKLFF. The CDR3 DNA reads as TGTGCCAGCAGCTTGTGGGCAGGGGGCCCTGAAAAACTGTTTTTT.

The chain uses TRBV9 and TRBJ2-1, with 10 bases that match TRBD2. The germline V gene has CDR1 SGDLS and CDR2 YYNGEE. The CDR3 is 18 residues long. The V gene end was trimmed by 4 bases and the J gene end by 0 bases; junction bases not matched to a gene: 10. CDR3 amino acids: CASSKGLAGASSYNEQFF. CDR3 bases: TGTGCCAGCAGCAAAGGCCTAGCGGGGGCCAGCTCCTACAATGAGCAGTTCTTC.

The chain has TRBV5-4 and TRBJ2-1, with D maybe TRBD2 (5 bases). The V and J ends lost 3 bases and 0 bases respectively, with 13 bases between them. Germline V gene lookup returns CDR1 SGHNT and CDR2 YYREEE (reference sequence). This CDR3 spans 16 amino acids. CDR3 in DNA: TGTGCCAGCAGCTCTGGAGGTGCCGGCTCCTACAATGAGCAGTTCTTC. This sequence encodes CASSSGGAGSYNEQFF.

The chain is built from TRBV10-3 and TRBJ2-2; 10 positions agree with TRBD1. J gave up 0 bases and V 7 bases, and 5 bases lay outside the gene matches. Germline-derived CDR1 and CDR2 are ENHRY and SYGVKD. The CDR3 is 16 residues long. The CDR3 protein is CAIKGQGFSNTGELFF. In DNA, the CDR3 is TGTGCCATCAAGGGACAGGGGTTTTCGAACACCGGGGAGCTGTTTTTT.

Only a few counts were recorded for this clone. This sequence joins TRBV7-9 and TRBJ2-5; TRBD2 matches 8 bases. Germline trimming cut 5 bases from V and 5 bases from J; bases unmatched to any gene: 10. The CDR3 has 15 residues. Per germline, CDR1 SEHNR and CDR2 FQNEAQ (reference sequence). CDR3 bases: TGTGCCAGCAGCCCTAACCCGACTAGCGCGGAGACCCAGTACTTC. It translates to CASSPNPTSAETQYF.

The chain couples TRBV29-1 to TRBJ2-5, with 14 bases matching TRBD2. Trimming cost V 3 bases and J 5 bases; bases outside gene matches: 11. Per the germline V gene, CDR1 is SQVTM and CDR2 is ANQGSEA. CDR3 size: 17 residues. The CDR3 sequence: CSVERGTSGSSEETQYF. The DNA for the CDR3 is TGCAGCGTTGAGAGAGGGACTAGCGGGAGTAGTGAGGAGACCCAGTACTTC.

The chain recombines TRBV5-1 with TRBJ2-5; no clear D. Germline CDR1 is SGHRS and CDR2 is YFSETQ. This CDR3 is built from 14 residues. Trimming took 0 bases from V and 5 from J, leaving 11 bases between them. CDR3 residues: CASSLVPDWETQYF. In DNA, the CDR3 is TGCGCCAGCAGCTTGGTTCCAGATTGGGAGACCCAGTACTTC.

The V gene is TRBV7-2, the J gene TRBJ2-1; TRBD2 matches at 14 bases. In germline, CDR1 is SGHTA, CDR2 FQGNSA. This CDR3 contains 16 residues. Losses at the gene ends were 5 bases for V and 7 bases for J; bases not matched to a gene: 7. CDR3 sequence: CASSPWGLAGVNEQFF. The CDR3 DNA reads TGTGCCAGCAGCCCTTGGGGACTAGCGGGAGTTAATGAGCAGTTCTTC.

The chain uses TRBV7-2 and TRBJ1-5; tentatively, D is TRBD1 (6 bases). Germline CDR1 and CDR2: SGHTA and FQGNSA. The CDR3 sequence is 13 residues long. V lost 5 bases and J 4 bases, leaving 9 bases between the germline ends. The CDR3 bases are TGTGCCAGCAGCCCGCAGGGGAATCAGCCCCAGCATTTT. It yields the protein CASSPQGNQPQHF.

The chain recombines TRBV30 with TRBJ1-2; D not resolved. CDR3 length: 14 amino acids. Germline V gene data show CDR1 as GTSNPN and CDR2 as SVGIG (reference sequence). V was pared by 0 bases and J by 5 bases, with 13 bases between. The CDR3 sequence is CAWSVQGDSYGYTF. The CDR3 DNA reads TGTGCCTGGAGTGTTCAAGGAGACTCATATGGCTACACCTTC. Full variable domain (rest looked up from reference TRBV30 and TRBJ1-2): SQTIHQWPATLVQPVGSPLSLECTVEGTSNPNLYWYRQAAGRGLQLLFYSVGIGQISSEVPQNLSASRPQDRQFILSSKKLLLSDSGFYLCAWSVQGDSYGYTFGSGTRLTVV.

The rearrangement joins TRBV5-1 to TRBJ2-7; unclear D gene. The CDR3 has 14 residues. Germline CDR1 SGHRS, CDR2 YFSETQ. V was clipped by 5 bases and J by 0 bases, with 12 bases between them. The CDR3 loop reads CASRKQTSSYEQYF. CDR3 DNA sequence: TGCGCCAGCAGAAAACAGACGAGCTCCTACGAGCAGTACTTC. The full variable domain, completed using reference TRBV5-1 and TRBJ2-7, is KAGVTQTPRYLIKTRGQQVTLSCSPISGHRSVSWYQQTPGQGLQFLFEYFSETQRNKGNFPGRFSGRQFSNSRSEMNVSTLELGDSALYLCASRKQTSSYEQYFGPGTRLTVT.

This clone was recorded a few times. The chain links TRBV7-9 to TRBJ2-7; TRBD2 agrees at 15 bases. The junction had 16 bases not matched to a gene; V was cut back by 7 bases and J by 6 bases. This CDR3 is built from 18 residues. CDR1 is SEHNR and CDR2 is FQNEAQ in the germline V gene (reference sequence). The CDR3 sequence: CASTQAHFPGLAGGEQYF. The CDR3 nucleotides are TGTGCCAGCACCCAAGCTCATTTTCCGGGACTAGCGGGAGGCGAGCAGTACTTC. Using reference TRBV7-9 and TRBJ2-7 for the parts outside the CDR3, the full variable domain is DTGVSQNPRHKITKRGQNVTFRCDPISEHNRLYWYRQTLGQGPEFLTYFQNEAQLEKSRLLSDRFSAERPKGSFSTLEIQRTEQGDSAMYLCASTQAHFPGLAGGEQYFGPGTRLTVT.

There are a few counts of this clone. Other DNA sequences in the sample encode the same CDR3. The chain carries TRBV2 and TRBJ1-1, with a weak D call TRBD1 (5 bases). Germline assignment: CDR1 SNHLY and CDR2 FYNNEI. V was shortened by 4 bases and J by 1 base, with 7 bases between the two germline ends. The CDR3 length is 13 residues. The chain's CDR3 is CASSVQGNTEAFF. The CDR3 coding sequence is TGTGCCAGCAGTGTCCAGGGGAACACTGAAGCTTTCTTT. Filled out from reference TRBV2 and TRBJ1-1, the complete variable domain reads EPEVTQTPSHQVTQMGQEVILRCVPISNHLYFYWYRQILGQKVEFLVSFYNNEISEKSEIFDDQFSVERPDGSNFTLKIRSTKLEDSAMYFCASSVQGNTEAFFGQGTRLTVV.

The V call is TRBV27, the J call TRBJ2-1; 12 nucleotides align to TRBD2. The CDR3 spans 19 residues. V shed 4 bases, J shed 4 bases, and the junction held 14 bases outside the gene matches. The germline V gene has CDR1 MNHEY and CDR2 SMNVEV (reference sequence). CDR3 sequence reads: CASSSEGRTSGTSYNEQFF. DNA for the CDR3: TGTGCCAGCAGTTCTGAGGGGAGGACTAGCGGGACCTCATACAATGAGCAGTTCTTC.

V is TRBV10-3 and J is TRBJ2-3, with 12 bases matching TRBD1. The CDR3 has 15 residues. J gave up 5 bases and V 7 bases, and 7 bases lay outside the gene matches. The V gene's germline CDR1 is ENHRY and CDR2 SYGVKD. The CDR3 DNA reads TGTGCCATCAATTCAGGGGACAGGGGGCAAGATACGCAGTATTTT. Translating gives CAINSGDRGQDTQYF.